The 8 T cell receptor beta chains below all came from one sample that was sequenced in a study of T cells in Graves' hyperthyroidism and ophthalmopathy. RNA transcripts served as the template for amplifying TCR beta CDR3 regions. The HTBI primer set served for first-round RT-PCR of the TCR CDR3. TCRdb reprocessed the multiplex PCR reads with MiXCR, giving one entry per CDR3 protein. Of more than 300,000 distinct CDR3 sequences listed, around 18% are singletons. The sample consisted of blood. The receptors originated from a man aged 18 to 35 with Graves' ophthalmopathy.

This clonotype was seen many times. The chain employs TRBV5-8 and TRBJ2-3, with 9 bases that match TRBD2. The CDR3 runs to 16 residues. J lost 0 bases, V lost 5 bases, and 7 bases had no gene match. Germline lookup yields CDR1 SGHTS and CDR2 YDEGEE. CDR3 protein: CASSAGLATSTDTQYF. CDR3 DNA: TGTGCCAGCAGTGCCGGACTAGCGACAAGCACAGATACGCAGTATTTT.

The rearrangement joins TRBV5-1 to TRBJ2-7, with 14 bases identical to TRBD2. With 4 bases clipped from V and 6 bases from J, the junction kept 6 bases outside the gene matches. The CDR3 extends over 15 amino acids. The germline V gene encodes CDR1 SGHRS and CDR2 YFSETQ. As DNA, the CDR3 is TGCGCCAGCAGCGCTCGGACTAGCGGGGGGAGCGAGCAGTACTTC. This codes for CASSARTSGGSEQYF.

V and J are TRBV18 and TRBJ1-2; 10 nucleotides line up with TRBD1. Germline CDR1 KGHSH, CDR2 LQKENI. The CDR3 covers 16 residues. V lost 1 base, J lost 3 bases, and 5 bases stayed unmatched. CDR3: CASSPRTGTGDYGYTF. The CDR3 region has the DNA TGTGCCAGCTCACCACGTACCGGGACAGGGGACTATGGCTACACCTTC.

This clonotype occurred a few times. The chain recombines TRBV7-6 with TRBJ1-6, with D unresolved. Trimming pared 3 bases from V and 9 bases from J, leaving 18 bases between. The CDR3 sequence is 16 residues long. Germline CDR1 and CDR2: SGHVS and FNYEAQ. The CDR3 nucleotides are TGTGCCAGCAGCTTCGGCCCGTGGGGAGTGTTTTCACCCCTCCACTTT. Amino acids: CASSFGPWGVFSPLHF.

The chain couples TRBV10-1 to TRBJ2-7; D may be TRBD2 (6 bases). This CDR3 is 16 amino acids long. From germline, CDR1 is WNHNN and CDR2 SYGVQD (reference sequence). V lost 8 bases and J 2 bases, leaving 22 bases between the germline ends. CDR3 coding DNA: TGCGCCAGCCTGGTTGTGGTGGAGGGAACCCCCTACGAGCAGTACTTC. Its translation is CASLVVVEGTPYEQYF.

To note about this clonotype: Possible read error: a much larger clone is one base away. The CDR3 does not close with the conserved phenylalanine or tryptophan, likely indicating a read error. The J gene is TRBJ2-7, the V gene TRBV7-9; 7 bases are a match to TRBD1. The CDR3 sequence is 14 residues long. Per germline, CDR1 SEHNR and CDR2 FQNEAQ (reference sequence). V shed 3 bases, J shed 2 bases, and the junction held 4 bases outside the gene matches. The CDR3 nucleotides read TGTGCCAGCAGCTTCTCGACAGGGACCTACGAGCAGTACTCC. Protein product: CASSFSTGTYEQYS.

The table lists this clonotype with a count of one. Germline and junction disagree at one end, which may indicate a read error. CDR3 sequence (DNA): TGCGCCAGCAGCCTTGGGACAGGGGGCACCTATGGCCACACCTTC. Translated: CASSLGTGGTYGHTF. The chain carries TRBV5-1 and TRBJ1-2; 12 bases fit TRBD1. CDR3 length equals 15 residues. CDR1 is SGHRS, CDR2 YFSETQ, per germline.

This sequence joins TRBV6-1 and TRBJ2-2, with D possibly called TRBD1 or TRBD2 (5 bases each). The CDR3 is made up of 15 amino acids. Looked up from germline, CDR1 is MNHNS and CDR2 is SASEGT. Trimming removed 7 bases from V and 1 base from J, with 13 bases in between. The CDR3 DNA follows: TGTGCCAGCAATCCGTGGGGGAAGAACACCGGGGAGCTGTTTTTT. Its translation: CASNPWGKNTGELFF.